This is a list of T cell receptor beta chains from one sample in a study of CD8 T cells in Susac syndrome. TCRdb passed the immunoSEQ multiplex PCR reads through MiXCR, listing each CDR3 protein once. The data hold about 180,000 distinct CDR3 sequences, with about 94% observed a single time. Input material: CD4+ T cells from PBMCs. These receptors were taken from a human donor with Susac syndrome. Each CDR3 is given with its conserved first and last residue. The D gene is left open where the match is weak. Clone size is given for some rows only: seen once, a few or many times, or a class if the clone is expanded.

cdr3_nt,cdr3_aa,d_call,v_call,clone_size,j_call
TGTGCCTGGAGTGCGGGACAGTTAAATTCACCCCTCCACTTT,CAWSAGQLNSPLHF,TRBD1,TRBV30,once,TRBJ1-6
TGTGCCAGCAGCCCCCAGCGGTACAGTGGCTACACCTTC,CASSPQRYSGYTF,NA,TRBV7-2,NA,TRBJ1-2
TGTGCCAGCAGCCAAGGCCCTAGCGGGACCGAGCAGTACTTC,CASSQGPSGTEQYF,TRBD2,TRBV3-1,NA,TRBJ2-7
TGTGCCAGCAACACCAGGGTACAGGGAGACACCGGGGAGCTGTTTTTT,CASNTRVQGDTGELFF,NA,TRBV6-1,NA,TRBJ2-2
TGTGCCATCAGTGAGTCAGGCTGGGGGGCACAAGAGACCCAGTACTTC,CAISESGWGAQETQYF,NA,TRBV10-3,NA,TRBJ2-5
TGTGCCACCAGCAGAGATACGGGGACAGGGGAACTCCTCTACAATGAGCAGTTCTTC,CATSRDTGTGELLYNEQFF,TRBD1,TRBV15,NA,TRBJ2-1
TGCAGCGTTGAATGGGGGGGAGGTGAAAAACTGTTTTTT,CSVEWGGGEKLFF,NA,TRBV29-1,NA,TRBJ1-4
TGCAGTGCTATCTCTAGCGGGAGCTACGAGCAGTACTTC,CSAISSGSYEQYF,TRBD2,TRBV20-1,NA,TRBJ2-7
TGCAGTGCTAGAGTGGTCGTAAGAGGGGCACGCGGCACTGAAGCTTTCTTT,CSARVVVRGARGTEAFF,NA,TRBV20-1,NA,TRBJ1-1
TGTGCCTGGAGTGAGGCTCTTAACTATGGCTACACCTTC,CAWSEALNYGYTF,NA,TRBV30,NA,TRBJ1-2
TGCAGCGTTGGGGTAACCCCGGATACGCAGTATTTT,CSVGVTPDTQYF,NA,TRBV29-1,NA,TRBJ2-3